The subject of this entry is one T cell receptor beta chain. The data were obtained in a study of tumor-infiltrating lymphocytes in oesophageal squamous cell carcinoma. TCRdb re-derived calls from the PCR reads in MiXCR, one entry per CDR3 protein. Of about 13,000 distinct CDR3 sequences in the sample, about 54% were seen once. The CDR3 consists of 17 residues. Per germline, CDR1 KGHDR and CDR2 SFDVKD. Sequences were obtained from esophageal tumor tissue. V is TRBV24-1 and J is TRBJ2-4; D is perhaps TRBD1 (5 bases). The DNA matches TRBJ2-6 better at its end, which makes the J call doubtful. This sequence was found in a male donor with esophageal squamous cell carcinoma. This CDR3 reads CATSDSTAVSGANVLTF. DNA for the CDR3: TGTGCCACCAGTGATTCGACAGCCGTCTCTGGGGCCAACGTCCTGACTTTC.